The 31 T cell receptor beta chains in this list originate from one sample, sequenced in a study of blood T cell repertoires in COVID-19. The repertoire was sequenced with immunoSEQ multiplex PCR; TCRdb's copy has only in-frame clones and lacks some. Of 320,000 or so clones listed, 75% to 90% were seen once; the top ten hold 4.5% to 6.5%. Sample: PBMCs or T cells enriched from blood (not recorded which). These receptors originate from a man aged 55-75 years who had recovered from COVID-19.

This chain's CDR3 is CASSAGNQETQYF. DNA of the CDR3: TGCGCCAGCAGCGCGGGAAACCAAGAGACCCAGTACTTC. This rearrangement joins TRBV5-1 to TRBJ2-5, with a weak D call TRBD2 (6 bases). Germline CDR1 is SGHRS and CDR2 is YFSETQ. This CDR3 contains 13 residues. V shed 4 bases and J shed 0 bases, with 7 bases lying between them.

The V call is TRBV5-6, the J call TRBJ1-2, with D tentatively TRBD1 (6 bases). The CDR3 runs 15 residues. The germline V gene encodes CDR1 SGHDT and CDR2 YYEEEE. V was pared by 1 base and J by 4 bases, with 14 bases between. CDR3 coding DNA: TGTGCCAGCAGCTTGAGGCAGGGGCTCGCCTATGGCTACACCTTC. Translation: CASSLRQGLAYGYTF.

This chain connects TRBV6-5 to TRBJ2-7, with TRBD2 matching 10 bases. CDR3 length equals 15 residues. CDR1 and CDR2 from the germline V gene are MNHEY and SVGAGI. After removal of 6 bases from V and 7 bases from J, the junction contained 12 bases not matched to a gene. The CDR3 protein is CASRSGGSGRREQYF. CDR3 coding DNA: TGTGCCAGCAGATCCGGGGGTAGCGGGAGGAGGGAGCAGTACTTC.

The J gene is TRBJ2-3, the V gene TRBV2, with 8 bases aligning to TRBD2. Losses at the gene ends were 6 bases for V and 5 bases for J; bases not matched to a gene: 13. Germline values: CDR1 SNHLY, CDR2 FYNNEI. This CDR3 has 16 amino acids. CDR3 in amino acids: CASRFPPGRAGDTQYF. CDR3 coding DNA: TGTGCCAGCAGGTTCCCCCCCGGGAGGGCCGGAGATACGCAGTATTTT.

This chain uses TRBV27 with TRBJ2-1; 11 bases fit TRBD2. The germline V gene has CDR1 MNHEY and CDR2 SMNVEV (reference sequence). The J segment lost 2 bases and the V segment lost 6 bases, leaving 3 bases of the junction unmatched. This CDR3 comprises 15 residues. The CDR3 region is CASSPTSGTYNEQFF. CDR3 sequence (DNA): TGTGCCAGCAGCCCGACTAGCGGGACCTACAATGAGCAGTTCTTC.

The V call is TRBV6-1, the J call TRBJ1-3; D is undetermined. CDR3 size: 15 residues. With 2 bases removed from V and 0 bases from J, the gap between germline ends came to 8 bases. Germline CDR1 is MNHNS and CDR2 is SASEGT. Here the CDR3 reads CASSEIHSSGNTIYF. DNA for the CDR3: TGTGCCAGCAGTGAAATCCACAGCTCTGGAAACACCATATATTTT.

The rearrangement uses TRBV9 and TRBJ2-3; a weak D match, TRBD2 (5 bases). Looked up from germline, CDR1 is SGDLS and CDR2 is YYNGEE. This CDR3 is built from 16 residues. Trimming took 0 bases from V and 2 from J, leaving 13 bases between them. This CDR3 is CASSVDNGGTTDTQYF. In DNA, the CDR3 is TGTGCCAGCAGCGTAGATAACGGAGGAACCACAGATACGCAGTATTTT.

This chain links TRBV7-6 with TRBJ2-1; TRBD2 aligns across 12 bases. J lost 0 bases, V lost 7 bases, and 1 base had no gene match. This CDR3 comprises 15 residues. The germline V gene encodes CDR1 SGHVS and CDR2 FNYEAQ. CDR3 in DNA: TGTGCCAGCACTAGCGGGAGGGGCTCCTACAATGAGCAGTTCTTC. It encodes CASTSGRGSYNEQFF.

This rearrangement joins TRBV4-2 to TRBJ2-1; no clear D gene. V lost 0 bases to trimming and J lost 9 bases, with 9 bases between them. The germline gives CDR1 LGHNA, CDR2 YNFKEQ. CDR3 length: 13 amino acids. The CDR3 coding sequence is TGTGCCAGCAGCCAAGATTTGGCAGGTGAGCAGTTCTTC. This sequence encodes CASSQDLAGEQFF.

The chain carries TRBV28 and TRBJ1-1, with 7 bases lining up with TRBD1. The CDR3 has 12 residues. The germline V gene encodes CDR1 MDHEN and CDR2 SYDVKM. The junction had 4 bases not matched to a gene; V was cut back by 5 bases and J by 7 bases. As DNA, the CDR3 is TGTGCCAGCAGTCCGACAGGGAATGAAGCTTTCTTT. Encoded protein: CASSPTGNEAFF.

V usage is TRBV21-1 and J usage is TRBJ2-7; the D call TRBD2 from the table was never checked on the DNA. TRBV21-1 is flagged as a pseudogene. The CDR3 is 14 residues long. CDR3 region: CASSTGGSPYEQYF. As DNA, the CDR3 is TGTGCCAGCAGCACGGGCGGGAGTCCCTACGAGCAGTACTTC.

The chain uses TRBV5-5 and TRBJ2-3, with 8 bases fitting TRBD1. CDR1 SGHKS and CDR2 YYEKEE come from the germline V gene (reference sequence). The CDR3 consists of 14 residues. Trimming at V came to 2 bases and at J to 6 bases, leaving 5 bases not matched to a gene. The CDR3 spells CASSLGQGADTQYF. Here the CDR3 DNA reads TGTGCCAGCAGCTTAGGGCAGGGGGCCGATACGCAGTATTTT.

The V call is TRBV19, the J call TRBJ2-1, with D possibly matching TRBD2 (6 bases). Germline lookup yields CDR1 LNHDA and CDR2 SQIVND (reference sequence). V gave up 1 base and J gave up 0 bases, with 7 bases separating them. This CDR3 contains 15 residues. The CDR3 spells CASSIAGASYNEQFF. The CDR3 bases are TGTGCCAGTAGTATAGCGGGAGCCTCCTACAATGAGCAGTTCTTC.

The chain is built from TRBV2 and TRBJ1-5; D is uncertain. Germline values: CDR1 SNHLY, CDR2 FYNNEI. The CDR3 contains 14 residues. V dropped 2 bases and J dropped 7 bases, with 12 bases sitting between them. The CDR3 protein is CASSEIRTGQPQHF. The CDR3 nucleotides are TGTGCCAGCAGTGAAATCAGGACGGGGCAGCCCCAGCATTTT. Filled out from reference TRBV2 and TRBJ1-5, the complete variable domain reads EPEVTQTPSHQVTQMGQEVILRCVPISNHLYFYWYRQILGQKVEFLVSFYNNEISEKSEIFDDQFSVERPDGSNFTLKIRSTKLEDSAMYFCASSEIRTGQPQHFGDGTRLSIL.

This clone was recorded only once. This chain joins TRBV5-4 and TRBJ2-1, with 8 bases identical to TRBD2. Trimming at V came to 4 bases and at J to 2 bases, leaving 5 bases not matched to a gene. This CDR3 contains 15 residues. In germline, CDR1 is SGHNT, CDR2 YYREEE (reference sequence). CDR3 in amino acids: CASSRNSGTYNEQFF. The CDR3 DNA reads TGTGCCAGCAGCCGGAATAGCGGGACCTACAATGAGCAGTTCTTC.

To note about this clone: Other DNA sequences from this sample encode an identical CDR3 as well. The chain recombines TRBV6-5 with TRBJ2-5; no clear D. V lost 0 bases to trimming and J lost 5 bases, with 4 bases between them. This CDR3 contains 12 residues. Looked up from germline, CDR1 is MNHEY and CDR2 is SVGAGI. The CDR3 spells CASSYSRETQYF. As DNA, the CDR3 is TGTGCCAGCAGTTACTCGCGGGAGACCCAGTACTTC.

The V gene is TRBV29-1, the J gene TRBJ1-2; possibly TRBD1 for D (6 bases). Trimming removed 7 bases at V and 4 bases at J, with 22 bases between. CDR3 size: 15 residues. CDR1 SQVTM and CDR2 ANQGSEA come from the germline V gene. CDR3 sequence: CSADGQGLLGYGYTF. In DNA form, the CDR3 reads TGCAGCGCCGACGGGCAGGGGCTTTTGGGCTATGGCTACACCTTC. The full variable domain, rest sourced from reference TRBV29-1 and TRBJ1-2, is SAVISQKPSRDICQRGTSLTIQCQVDSQVTMMFWYRQQPGQSLTLIATANQGSEATYESGFVIDKFPISRPNLTFSTLTVSNMSPEDSSIYLCSADGQGLLGYGYTFGSGTRLTVV.

This sequence joins TRBV27 and TRBJ2-7, with 8 positions matching TRBD1. The CDR3 totals 15 residues. V dropped 6 bases and J dropped 3; count of bases not matched to a gene: 10. CDR1 and CDR2 from the germline V gene are MNHEY and SMNVEV (reference sequence). The chain's CDR3 is CASRSRQGKNYEQYF. The CDR3 nucleotides are TGTGCCAGCAGATCACGACAGGGGAAGAACTACGAGCAGTACTTC.

This chain uses TRBV4-1 with TRBJ1-6, with a possible D match to TRBD1 (5 bases). CDR1 is MGHRA and CDR2 is YSYEKL in the germline V gene. V was shortened by 0 bases and J by 4 bases, with 13 bases between the two germline ends. CDR3 length: 17 residues. This CDR3 reads CASSQDMGQGYNSPLHF. CDR3 in DNA: TGCGCCAGCAGCCAAGATATGGGGCAGGGTTATAATTCACCCCTCCACTTT.

The V gene is TRBV28, the J gene TRBJ2-4, with 7 bases that match TRBD2. Looked up from germline, CDR1 is MDHEN and CDR2 is SYDVKM. The CDR3 consists of 15 residues. V trimming: 5 bases; J trimming: 0 bases; junction bases outside the gene matches: 4. Written as DNA, the CDR3 is TGTGCCAGCAGTCTGGGGGGGGTAGCCAAAAACATTCAGTACTTC. Translated: CASSLGGVAKNIQYF.

This chain uses TRBV3-1 (or the pseudogene TRBV3-2) with TRBJ2-5; 10 bases are a match to TRBD2. The length of the CDR3 is 16 residues. The trim removed 2 bases at V and 5 bases at J, leaving 8 bases unmatched. Per germline, CDR1 LGHDT and CDR2 YNNKEL (reference sequence). The CDR3 region is CASSQLAGEGRETQYF. The CDR3 bases are TGTGCCAGCAGCCAACTAGCGGGGGAAGGTAGGGAGACCCAGTACTTC.

J is TRBJ1-2 and V is TRBV5-1, with a weak D call TRBD1 (6 bases). The V gene lost 4 bases and the J gene lost 8 bases, with 15 bases spanning the gap. Germline V gene sequence: CDR1 SGHRS, CDR2 YFSETQ. This CDR3 spans 13 amino acids. As DNA, the CDR3 is TGCGCCAGCAGCAATAACAGGGAAACGGGCTACACCTTC. The encoded protein is CASSNNRETGYTF.

This clone was seen more than once but under ten times. The chain recombines TRBV29-1 with TRBJ1-4; D is unclear. V was shortened by 1 base and J by 9 bases, with 9 bases between the two germline ends. Germline CDR1 is SQVTM and CDR2 is ANQGSEA. The CDR3 loop spans 12 amino acids. The CDR3 nucleotides read TGCAGCGTTGAAGGTCCGGGGAAAAAACTGTTTTTT. Translation gives CSVEGPGKKLFF.

The chain employs TRBV10-3 and TRBJ1-6; perhaps TRBD1 as D (6 bases). Trimming removed 10 bases at V and 10 bases at J, with 20 bases between. CDR1 is ENHRY and CDR2 is SYGVKD in the germline V gene. The CDR3 spans 14 residues. CDR3 loop: CATVARQDGSPLHF. The DNA of the CDR3 is TGTGCCACAGTGGCGAGACAGGACGGATCACCCCTCCACTTT.

The DNA for the CDR3 is TGTGCCAGCTCCAATACAGACAGCTCTAACTATGGCTACACCTTC. It codes for CASSNTDSSNYGYTF. The gene calls are TRBV18 and TRBJ1-2; possible D gene TRBD1, 5 bases. Germline values: CDR1 KGHSH, CDR2 LQKENI. The germline V and J ends were trimmed by 6 bases and 0 bases, with 14 bases remaining between them. The CDR3 covers 15 residues.

This clone appeared once. The CDR3 DNA reads as TGTGCCAGCAGCCACCCACCATTAACAAAGAAAAATGAAAAACTGTTTTTT. Translated, it gives CASSHPPLTKKNEKLFF. The V gene is TRBV4-2, the J gene TRBJ1-4, with no clear D. V lost 3 bases and J lost 5, with 19 bases in between. Germline V gene sequence: CDR1 LGHNA, CDR2 YNFKEQ. The CDR3 runs to 17 residues.

This sequence joins TRBV29-1 and TRBJ2-1; perhaps TRBD2 as D (6 bases). Germline V gene data show CDR1 as SQVTM and CDR2 as ANQGSEA. This CDR3 is built from 12 residues. Trimming took off 7 bases at V and 6 bases at J, with 13 bases between the two ends. DNA of the CDR3: TGCAGCGACAGCGGACTATCCAATGAGCAGTTCTTC. This translates into CSDSGLSNEQFF.

CDR3 sequence reads: CASSLEPFLGDYSYNSPLHF. The CDR3, as DNA: TGTGCCAGCAGCTTAGAGCCCTTCTTGGGAGATTACTCCTATAATTCACCCCTCCACTTT. The chain is built from TRBV11-2 and TRBJ1-6, with D unresolved. The length of the CDR3 is 20 residues. From germline, CDR1 is SGHAT and CDR2 FQNNGV. V lost 0 bases, J lost 0 bases, and 18 bases lay in between.

The chain recombines TRBV7-6 with TRBJ2-7; 8 nucleotides line up with TRBD2. Trimming took 7 bases from V and 2 from J; bases not matched to a gene: 10. From germline, CDR1 is SGHVS and CDR2 FNYEAQ. The CDR3 totals 15 residues. The CDR3 reads CASTQRAGGTYEQYF. The CDR3 region has the DNA TGTGCCAGCACCCAAAGGGCGGGAGGAACCTACGAGCAGTACTTC.

V and J are TRBV19 and TRBJ2-2; D not resolved. Trimming cost V 5 bases and J 5 bases, with 12 bases left between them. This CDR3 contains 14 residues. Per the germline V gene, CDR1 is LNHDA and CDR2 is SQIVND (reference sequence). The CDR3 DNA reads TGTGCCAGTAGTTCGGAGCCTCATACCGGGGAGCTGTTTTTT. It yields the protein CASSSEPHTGELFF.

This clone appeared once. The sample carries other DNA sequences with the same CDR3. The rearrangement uses TRBV5-1 and TRBJ2-1; a possible D gene is TRBD2 (5 bases). Per the germline V gene, CDR1 is SGHRS and CDR2 is YFSETQ. V dropped 2 bases and J dropped 0 bases, with 9 bases sitting between them. The CDR3 is 15 amino acids. The CDR3 loop reads CASSLAASSYNEQFF. In DNA, the CDR3 is TGCGCCAGCAGCTTAGCGGCCAGCTCCTACAATGAGCAGTTCTTC.